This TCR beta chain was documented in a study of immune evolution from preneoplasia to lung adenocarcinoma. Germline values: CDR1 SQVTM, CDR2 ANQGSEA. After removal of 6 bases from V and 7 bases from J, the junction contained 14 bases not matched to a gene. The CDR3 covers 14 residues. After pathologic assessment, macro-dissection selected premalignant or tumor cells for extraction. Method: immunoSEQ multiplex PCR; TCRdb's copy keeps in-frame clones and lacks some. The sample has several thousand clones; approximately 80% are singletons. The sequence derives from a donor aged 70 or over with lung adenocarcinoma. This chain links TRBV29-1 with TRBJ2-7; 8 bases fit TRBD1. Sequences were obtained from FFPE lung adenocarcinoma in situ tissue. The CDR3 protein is CSVAPRNRGREQYF. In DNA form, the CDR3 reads TGCAGCGTGGCGCCCCGAAACAGGGGGAGAGAGCAGTACTTC.